One sample yielded the 32 T cell receptor beta chains listed below, sequenced in a study of OX40 agonist ivuxolimab in advanced cancers. The data were produced by immunoSEQ multiplex PCR, yet TCRdb's version contains in-frame clones alone and is incomplete. The data hold 77,000 or so clones, with 80% to 95% observed a single time. This sample comprised CD4+ or CD8+ T cells sorted from blood, obtained in a trial of the OX40 agonist ivuxolimab. The receptors shown here come from an adult with an advanced solid tumor such as melanoma, head and neck, liver or kidney cancer.

The chain is built from TRBV18 and TRBJ1-2, with unresolved D. The germline V gene encodes CDR1 KGHSH and CDR2 LQKENI. V was shortened by 3 bases and J by 8 bases, with 13 bases between the two germline ends. CDR3 size: 13 residues. The CDR3 DNA reads as TGTGCCAGCTCACCCGGCGGGGTGGTAGGCTACACCTTC. This gives the protein CASSPGGVVGYTF.

This chain uses TRBV2 with TRBJ1-2; 9 nucleotides match TRBD1. CDR3 size: 12 residues. Per the germline V gene, CDR1 is SNHLY and CDR2 is FYNNEI. J gave up 9 bases and V 6 bases, and 5 bases lay outside the gene matches. CDR3 nucleotides: TGTGCCAGCAGACCGGGACAGGGTAGCTACACCTTC. Protein: CASRPGQGSYTF.

The chain couples TRBV25-1 to TRBJ2-5; no definite D call. Per the germline V gene, CDR1 is MGHDK and CDR2 is SYGVNS. CDR3 length equals 12 residues. Trimming shortened V by 0 bases and J by 5 bases, and 4 bases separated the two germline ends. The CDR3 DNA sequence: TGTGCCAGCAGTGAATATATGGAGACCCAGTACTTC. This codes for CASSEYMETQYF. The variable domain in full, with the rest retrieved from reference TRBV25-1 and TRBJ2-5, is EADIYQTPRYLVIGTGKKITLECSQTMGHDKMYWYQQDPGMELHLIHYSYGVNSTEKGDLSSESTVSRIRTEHFPLTLESARPSHTSQYLCASSEYMETQYFGPGTRLLVL.

This chain links TRBV27 with TRBJ1-1; 8 nucleotides match TRBD1. Losses at the gene ends were 2 bases for V and 1 base for J; bases not matched to a gene: 18. CDR1 is MNHEY and CDR2 is SMNVEV in the germline V gene (reference sequence). The CDR3 consists of 20 residues. CDR3 protein: CASSLRAGGWGLAENTEAFF. The CDR3 DNA sequence: TGTGCCAGCAGTTTACGGGCAGGGGGCTGGGGCTTGGCCGAGAACACTGAAGCTTTCTTT.

This sequence joins TRBV18 and TRBJ1-1, with TRBD1 as a possible D gene (5 bases). V dropped 2 bases and J dropped 7 bases, with 23 bases sitting between them. Germline lookup yields CDR1 KGHSH and CDR2 LQKENI. CDR3 length equals 17 residues. In DNA, the CDR3 is TGTGCCAGCTCACCAGGGAACCGACCCACAGGTCCTCATGAAGCTTTCTTT. This codes for CASSPGNRPTGPHEAFF.

With regard to this clone: Germline and junction disagree at one end, which may indicate a read error. The chain uses TRBV7-2 and TRBJ1-4; D is unclear. The CDR3 length is 15 residues. Germline loops: CDR1 SGHTA, CDR2 FQGNSA. CDR3 in DNA: TGTGCCAGCAGCTTAGTGGCAGGAAGTAATGAGAAACTGTTTTTT. Translated: CASSLVAGSNEKLFF.

The chain's CDR3 is CASSFTGMSGETQYF. DNA of the CDR3: TGCGCCAGCAGCTTCACCGGGATGTCCGGGGAGACCCAGTACTTC. V is TRBV5-1 and J is TRBJ2-5, with D perhaps matching TRBD2 (5 bases). Germline values: CDR1 SGHRS, CDR2 YFSETQ. The CDR3 runs to 15 residues. V was trimmed by 2 bases and J by 5 bases, leaving 16 bases between them. Full variable domain (remainder filled in from reference TRBV5-1 and TRBJ2-5): KAGVTQTPRYLIKTRGQQVTLSCSPISGHRSVSWYQQTPGQGLQFLFEYFSETQRNKGNFPGRFSGRQFSNSRSEMNVSTLELGDSALYLCASSFTGMSGETQYFGPGTRLLVL.

A few counts support this clone. J is TRBJ2-2 and V is TRBV4-3, with 12 bases lining up with TRBD2. V shed 3 bases and J 3 bases; nucleotides not matched to a gene: 8. This CDR3 comprises 18 residues. The germline V gene has CDR1 LGHNA and CDR2 YSLEER. Here the CDR3 reads CASSQPPTSGGYTGELFF. As DNA, the CDR3 is TGCGCCAGCAGCCAGCCCCCAACTAGCGGGGGGTACACCGGGGAGCTGTTTTTT.

Turning to this clone: At one end the junction does not follow the germline gene, possibly because of a read error. The rearrangement links TRBV7-7 to TRBJ2-5, with TRBD1 identical over 10 bases. This CDR3 contains 15 residues. CDR1 and CDR2 (germline): SSHAT, FNYEAQ (reference sequence). The CDR3, as DNA: TGTGCTAGCAGCTCCGGACAGGGGGTCCAAGAGACCCAGTACTTC. Translation gives CASSSGQGVQETQYF.

This sequence joins TRBV6-5 and TRBJ2-1, with 8 bases matching TRBD2. Germline CDR1 is MNHEY and CDR2 is SVGAGI. The CDR3 sequence is 14 residues long. V was pared by 2 bases and J by 10 bases, with 7 bases of the junction left unmatched. The CDR3 is CASSYVAGGREQFF. CDR3 bases: TGTGCCAGCAGTTACGTTGCGGGAGGACGAGAGCAGTTCTTC.

The V call is TRBV27, the J call TRBJ2-2; 10 nucleotides match TRBD2. V shed 8 bases and J 6 bases; nucleotides not matched to a gene: 9. This CDR3 is built from 15 residues. Germline V CDR1 and CDR2: MNHEY, SMNVEV (reference sequence). The DNA for the CDR3 is TGTGCCAGCTTCCCTCGGACTAGCGGATCCGGGGAGCTGTTTTTT. Protein product: CASFPRTSGSGELFF.

The chain uses TRBV19 and TRBJ1-5; D not resolved. Trimming took 1 base from V and 2 from J, leaving 6 bases between them. CDR3 length: 14 residues. Germline V gene sequence: CDR1 LNHDA, CDR2 SQIVND (reference sequence). Here the CDR3 DNA reads TGTGCCAGTAGTATAGGGTCGGGCAATCAGCCCCAGCATTTT. It translates to CASSIGSGNQPQHF.

Turning to this clone: Compared with germline, one end of the junction differs, possibly owing to a read error. Other DNA variants within this sample encode the same CDR3. The chain recombines TRBV10-3 with TRBJ2-2; TRBD1 might be the D (6 bases). Germline CDR1 ENHRY, CDR2 SYGVKD. The CDR3 contains 14 residues. The CDR3: CAIRSAGVTGELFF. DNA for the CDR3: TGTGCCATCAGAAGTGCAGGGGTTACCGGGGAGTTGTTTTTT.

The chain joins TRBV5-1 to TRBJ2-5; D is perhaps TRBD1 or TRBD2 (5 bases each). The CDR3 contains 15 residues. CDR1 is SGHRS, CDR2 YFSETQ, per germline. V was pared by 0 bases and J by 4 bases, with 13 bases between. CDR3 residues: CASSLDGGGGETQYF. The CDR3 DNA reads as TGCGCCAGCAGCTTGGATGGCGGTGGGGGAGAGACCCAGTACTTC.

The chain recombines TRBV5-1 with TRBJ1-5; D may be TRBD1 (5 bases). This CDR3 comprises 18 residues. The germline V gene encodes CDR1 SGHRS and CDR2 YFSETQ. Trimming took off 0 bases at V and 4 bases at J, with 20 bases between the two ends. CDR3 region: CASSLEGVEGPNNQPQHF. CDR3 DNA: TGCGCCAGCAGCTTGGAAGGGGTGGAGGGACCTAATAATCAGCCCCAGCATTTT.

The chain combines TRBV9 with TRBJ2-3; 9 positions agree with TRBD2. V lost 3 bases, J lost 6 bases, and 11 bases stayed unmatched. From germline, CDR1 is SGDLS and CDR2 YYNGEE. There are 16 residues in the CDR3. The DNA of the CDR3 is TGTGCCAGCAGCGGGAACGCGCGGGGGGGCCCTGATACGCAGTATTTT. It is translated as CASSGNARGGPDTQYF. Supplemented by reference TRBV9 and TRBJ2-3, the full variable domain reads DSGVTQTPKHLITATGQRVTLRCSPRSGDLSVYWYQQSLDQGLQFLIQYYNGEERAKGNILERFSAQQFPDLHSELNLSSLELGDSALYFCASSGNARGGPDTQYFGPGTRLTVL.

This chain uses TRBV5-1 with TRBJ2-1; tentative D call: TRBD1 (7 bases). The CDR3 consists of 17 residues. Trimming removed 2 bases at V and 8 bases at J, with 23 bases between. Per the germline V gene, CDR1 is SGHRS and CDR2 is YFSETQ. The CDR3 nucleotides read TGCGCCAGCAGCTTAGCGCCCCCAGGGGGGAACGGGGATGAGCAGTTCTTC. Its protein product is CASSLAPPGGNGDEQFF.

In this sample, this clone turned up a few times. The chain has TRBV28 and TRBJ2-3; 16 bases fit TRBD2. CDR1 and CDR2 from the germline V gene are MDHEN and SYDVKM. The CDR3 spans 20 residues. J was trimmed by 1 base and V by 1 base; bases with no gene match: 8. The CDR3 reads CASSLYPGLAGGRGTDTQYF. The CDR3 nucleotides read TGTGCCAGCAGTTTATACCCGGGACTAGCGGGAGGGCGAGGCACAGATACGCAGTATTTT. Drawing the rest from reference TRBV28 and TRBJ2-3, the complete variable domain is DVKVTQSSRYLVKRTGEKVFLECVQDMDHENMFWYRQDPGLGLRLIYFSYDVKMKEKGDIPEGYSVSREKKERFSLILESASTNQTSMYLCASSLYPGLAGGRGTDTQYFGPGTRLTVL.

The chain couples TRBV7-2 to TRBJ1-5, with D possibly matching TRBD1 (6 bases). V was clipped by 5 bases and J by 6 bases, with 17 bases between them. The CDR3 loop spans 15 amino acids. Looked up from germline, CDR1 is SGHTA and CDR2 is FQGNSA. In nucleotides, the CDR3 is TGTGCCAGCAGCCCCCGGGGGGGGGCGAGTCAGCCCCAGCATTTT. Its protein is CASSPRGGASQPQHF.

This chain links TRBV6-5 with TRBJ1-2, with TRBD1 identical over 11 bases. Trimming removed 6 bases from V and 8 bases from J; junction bases left unmatched: 5. CDR3 length: 13 amino acids. CDR1 and CDR2 (germline): MNHEY, SVGAGI. The CDR3 loop is CASRSGQGGGYTF. The CDR3 DNA follows: TGTGCCAGCAGGTCGGGACAGGGGGGCGGCTACACCTTC.

This chain uses TRBV18 with TRBJ2-3; D gene unclear. CDR1 KGHSH and CDR2 LQKENI come from the germline V gene. This CDR3 is 16 amino acids long. V gave up 2 bases and J gave up 4 bases, with 16 bases separating them. CDR3 residues: CASSPIGNSVADTQYF. The CDR3 DNA reads as TGTGCCAGCTCACCAATAGGGAACAGTGTGGCAGATACGCAGTATTTT. Complete variable domain (other parts from reference TRBV18 and TRBJ2-3): NAGVMQNPRHLVRRRGQEARLRCSPMKGHSHVYWYRQLPEEGLKFMVYLQKENIIDESGMPKERFSAEFPKEGPSILRIQQVVRGDSAAYFCASSPIGNSVADTQYFGPGTRLTVL.

The sample holds one count of this clone. The chain recombines TRBV19 with TRBJ1-2, with 7 nucleotides matching TRBD1. Germline CDR1 and CDR2: LNHDA and SQIVND (reference sequence). CDR3 length: 15 amino acids. The trim removed 5 bases at V and 4 bases at J, leaving 10 bases unmatched. The CDR3 sequence: CASSSGGGQPYGYTF. For the CDR3, the DNA is TGTGCCAGTAGTTCTGGCGGGGGACAGCCCTATGGCTACACCTTC.

CDR3 bases: TGTGCCAGCAGTTCAACCGGGACAGGGGTATATAACACTGAAGCTTTCTTT. Protein product: CASSSTGTGVYNTEAFF. The rearrangement joins TRBV28 to TRBJ1-1; 10 positions agree with TRBD1. The ends lost 4 bases at V and 2 bases at J; junction bases unmatched: 10. The CDR3 length is 17 residues. CDR1 is MDHEN and CDR2 is SYDVKM in the germline V gene.

The rearrangement links TRBV5-1 to TRBJ1-5, with D possibly matching TRBD1 (5 bases). The CDR3 is 14 residues long. Looked up from germline, CDR1 is SGHRS and CDR2 is YFSETQ. The V and J ends lost 1 base and 5 bases respectively, with 10 bases between them. CDR3 loop: CASSLSGMDQPQHF. For the CDR3, the DNA is TGCGCCAGCAGCTTGTCAGGGATGGATCAGCCCCAGCATTTT.

The chain recombines TRBV9 with TRBJ2-1; 9 bases fit TRBD1. V lost 7 bases and J lost 7; bases outside the gene matches: 12. This CDR3 contains 15 residues. The V gene's germline CDR1 is SGDLS and CDR2 YYNGEE. The CDR3, as DNA: TGTGCCAGCGGGGGATCGGGACAGGGTACAAATGAGCAGTTCTTC. Translation: CASGGSGQGTNEQFF.

This chain connects TRBV5-1 to TRBJ2-3; 8 positions match TRBD1. This CDR3 is 14 amino acids long. The germline gives CDR1 SGHRS, CDR2 YFSETQ. Losses at the gene ends were 4 bases for V and 5 bases for J; bases not matched to a gene: 6. The CDR3 is CASSQDRVQDTQYF. The CDR3 nucleotides are TGCGCCAGCAGCCAGGACAGGGTACAAGATACGCAGTATTTT.

V and J are TRBV10-3 and TRBJ1-1, with D possibly being TRBD1 (5 bases). V was shortened by 6 bases and J by 7 bases, with 24 bases between the two germline ends. CDR1 and CDR2 (germline): ENHRY, SYGVKD. This CDR3 contains 16 residues. The CDR3 bases are TGTGCCATCAGGTACACACTGGACAATCGAAGGGGTGAAGCTTTCTTT. Translation: CAIRYTLDNRRGEAFF.

The rearrangement joins TRBV30 to TRBJ2-3; tentatively, D is TRBD1 (6 bases). CDR1 and CDR2 from the germline V gene are GTSNPN and SVGIG (reference sequence). The CDR3 loop spans 13 amino acids. The V end lost 8 bases, the J end lost 5 bases, and 17 bases lay between the germline ends. CDR3 coding DNA: TGTGCCACAGACATCAGGGGAGTAGATACGCAGTATTTT. Its translation: CATDIRGVDTQYF. Filled out from reference TRBV30 and TRBJ2-3, the complete variable domain reads SQTIHQWPATLVQPVGSPLSLECTVEGTSNPNLYWYRQAAGRGLQLLFYSVGIGQISSEVPQNLSASRPQDRQFILSSKKLLLSDSGFYLCATDIRGVDTQYFGPGTRLTVL.

This clone was picked up one time. The V gene is TRBV21-1, the J gene TRBJ2-5; the table gives TRBD1 as D, unverified against the DNA. TRBV21-1 corresponds to a pseudogene. The CDR3 has 14 residues. The CDR3 region is CASSKDPGRETQYF. CDR3 DNA sequence: TGTGCCAGCAGCAAAGATCCAGGGCGAGAGACCCAGTACTTC.

The chain links TRBV5-1 to TRBJ2-7; TRBD1 aligns across 8 bases. The CDR3 runs to 18 residues. Per the germline V gene, CDR1 is SGHRS and CDR2 is YFSETQ. V lost 4 bases, J lost 4 bases, and 19 bases stayed unmatched. Here the CDR3 reads CASSTGQGGMAGQYEQYF. The CDR3 DNA follows: TGCGCCAGCAGCACAGGACAGGGTGGGATGGCGGGGCAATACGAGCAGTACTTC.

The gene calls are TRBV6-5 and TRBJ2-1; 8 bases align to TRBD2. The CDR3 consists of 14 residues. The ends lost 6 bases at V and 5 bases at J; junction bases unmatched: 6. CDR1 MNHEY and CDR2 SVGAGI come from the germline V gene. CDR3 coding DNA: TGTGCCAGCAGCGGCCGGGGGGGCCACAATGAGCAGTTCTTC. Translating it yields CASSGRGGHNEQFF.

The chain couples TRBV14 to TRBJ2-1; D remains ambiguous. This CDR3 is built from 14 residues. The germline CDR1 and CDR2 sequences are SGHDN and FVKESK. V shed 4 bases and J shed 5 bases, with 12 bases lying between them. The CDR3 DNA follows: TGTGCCAGCAGCCTGAACTTTGGACACAATGAGCAGTTCTTC. This translates into CASSLNFGHNEQFF. Using reference TRBV14 and TRBJ2-1 for the parts outside the CDR3, the full variable domain is EAGVTQFPSHSVIEKGQTVTLRCDPISGHDNLYWYRRVMGKEIKFLLHFVKESKQDESGMPNNRFLAERTGGTYSTLKVQPAELEDSGVYFCASSLNFGHNEQFFGPGTRLTVL.